A single sample gave rise to the 2 T cell receptor beta chains below, sequenced in a study of T cell repertoires in cytomegalovirus infection. Using its own MiXCR run on the reads, TCRdb lists one record per CDR3 protein. Of under 800,000 distinct CDR3 sequences in the sample, 20% to 25% were seen once. The sequencing input was CD8+ T cells from PBMCs. These receptors were collected from a human donor in good health (CMV status not recorded). Some clones in this sample may be carry-over from other donors' samples.

In its sample, this clonotype was seen many times. This chain uses TRBV7-2 with TRBJ1-5, with D unclear. The CDR3 has 16 amino acids. V gave up 0 bases and J gave up 0 bases, with 9 bases separating them. Germline CDR1 SGHTA, CDR2 FQGNSA. This CDR3 reads CASSLAGPVSNQPQHF. In DNA, the CDR3 is TGTGCCAGCAGCTTAGCCGGGCCAGTTAGCAATCAGCCCCAGCATTTT. The full variable domain, its missing parts supplied by reference TRBV7-2 and TRBJ1-5, is GAGVSQSPSNKVTEKGKDVELRCDPISGHTALYWYRQSLGQGLEFLIYFQGNSAPDKSGLPSDRFSAERTGGSVSTLTIQRTQQEDSAVYLCASSLAGPVSNQPQHFGDGTRLSIL.

The chain recombines TRBV20-1 with TRBJ2-2, with D perhaps TRBD1 (6 bases). V was trimmed by 3 bases and J by 4 bases, leaving 15 bases between them. From germline, CDR1 is DFQATT and CDR2 SNEGSKA (reference sequence). CDR3 length: 15 amino acids. CDR3 in DNA: TGCAGTGCTAGGGACAGAGAGGGCTTCACCGGGGAGCTGTTTTTT. Amino acids: CSARDREGFTGELFF.